The next 19 T cell receptor beta chains were all read from a single sample in a study of Graves' ophthalmopathy and Graves' hyperthyroidism. RNA transcripts provided the template for amplifying TCR beta CDR3 regions. HTBI primers were employed in first-round RT-PCR, then a second-round multiplex PCR followed. TCRdb fed the multiplex PCR reads into MiXCR, producing one record per CDR3 protein. Here the sample spans 500,000 to 600,000 distinct CDR3 sequences, less than 40% being singletons. Sample: peripheral blood or thyroid tissue (not recorded which). Receptors were obtained from an adult man with Graves' hyperthyroidism.

This clonotype occurred many times. This chain uses TRBV24-1 with TRBJ2-5; TRBD1 agrees at 8 bases. The J segment lost 5 bases and the V segment lost 6 bases, leaving 7 bases of the junction unmatched. Looked up from germline, CDR1 is KGHDR and CDR2 is SFDVKD. The CDR3 covers 14 residues. The CDR3 sequence is CATSSPGGEETQYF. The CDR3 bases are TGTGCCACCAGTTCTCCAGGGGGCGAGGAGACCCAGTACTTC.

Ten or more counts support this clonotype. The chain employs TRBV7-8 and TRBJ1-5; D might be TRBD1 (5 bases). The CDR3 totals 15 residues. Germline CDR1 SGHVS, CDR2 FQNEAQ. Trimming shortened V by 1 base and J by 4 bases, and 11 bases separated the two germline ends. The CDR3 is CASSLDRGSNQPQHF. The CDR3 DNA reads as TGTGCCAGCAGCTTAGATCGGGGCTCAAATCAGCCCCAGCATTTT.

This clonotype was observed a few times. The J gene is TRBJ2-7, the V gene TRBV20-1, with 8 bases aligning to TRBD1. The J call may be incorrect, as the DNA end agrees better with TRBJ2-1. The CDR3 spans 14 residues. Germline values: CDR1 DFQATT, CDR2 SNEGSKA (reference sequence). This CDR3 reads CSASRQGSYNEQFF. CDR3 bases: TGCAGTGCTAGTCGACAGGGGTCCTACAATGAGCAGTTCTTC.

The chain carries TRBV10-3 and TRBJ2-6; TRBD1 is a possible D gene (6 bases). CDR1 is ENHRY, CDR2 SYGVKD, per germline. The CDR3 runs to 16 residues. Trimming took off 5 bases at V and 0 bases at J, with 11 bases between the two ends. CDR3 loop: CAISRWGLSGANVLTF. Written as DNA, the CDR3 is TGTGCCATCAGTAGGTGGGGGCTCTCTGGGGCCAACGTCCTGACTTTC.

This chain connects TRBV6-5 to TRBJ2-7, with 8 bases fitting TRBD1. The CDR3 is made up of 17 amino acids. Germline V lookup: CDR1 MNHEY, CDR2 SVGAGI. V was pared by 5 bases and J by 0 bases, with 12 bases of the junction left unmatched. CDR3 loop: CASSHWDRYQISYEQYF. The CDR3 nucleotides read TGTGCCAGCAGTCACTGGGACAGGTATCAAATCTCCTACGAGCAGTACTTC.

At least ten counts were recorded for this clonotype. The rearrangement links TRBV19 to TRBJ2-7; 9 bases align to TRBD1. The CDR3 has 14 amino acids. V trimming: 6 bases; J trimming: 5 bases; junction bases outside the gene matches: 8. CDR1 LNHDA and CDR2 SQIVND come from the germline V gene (reference sequence). This chain's CDR3 is CASRPGTGLDEQYF. The DNA for the CDR3 is TGTGCCAGTAGGCCCGGGACAGGGTTGGACGAGCAGTACTTC. The full variable domain, with the rest looked up from reference TRBV19 and TRBJ2-7, is DGGITQSPKYLFRKEGQNVTLSCEQNLNHDAMYWYRQDPGQGLRLIYYSQIVNDFQKGDIAEGYSVSREKKESFPLTVTSAQKNPTAFYLCASRPGTGLDEQYFGPGTRLTVT.

In this sample, this clonotype turned up many times. The chain has TRBV27 and TRBJ1-6, with 7 bases fitting TRBD1. CDR1 and CDR2 from the germline V gene are MNHEY and SMNVEV (reference sequence). The J segment lost 6 bases and the V segment lost 2 bases, leaving 4 bases of the junction unmatched. This CDR3 is built from 15 residues. The CDR3: CASSLRDSGNSPLHF. CDR3 coding DNA: TGTGCCAGCAGTTTAAGGGACAGTGGTAATTCACCCCTCCACTTT.

Ten or more counts support this clonotype. This chain uses TRBV11-2 with TRBJ2-7; perhaps TRBD2 as D (5 bases). Deletions cut 9 bases from V and 4 bases from J, with 13 bases between. CDR1 SGHAT and CDR2 FQNNGV come from the germline V gene. The length of the CDR3 is 12 residues. The CDR3 DNA reads as TGTGCCAGTAAATATCGGGGTTACGAGCAGTACTTC. Translating gives CASKYRGYEQYF.

The chain links TRBV5-6 to TRBJ2-5, with TRBD1 as a possible D gene (5 bases). This CDR3 comprises 14 residues. CDR1 is SGHDT and CDR2 is YYEEEE in the germline V gene. V lost 6 bases and J lost 5, with 17 bases in between. The CDR3 DNA reads as TGTGCCAGCAACTCGGCGACAGATCCCGAGACCCAGTACTTC. It encodes CASNSATDPETQYF.

On this clonotype: The junction shows a germline mismatch at one end, possibly a read error. The rearrangement links TRBV19 to TRBJ1-5; possible D gene TRBD1, 5 bases. Germline V gene sequence: CDR1 LNHDA, CDR2 SQIVND (reference sequence). The CDR3 consists of 16 residues. The DNA for the CDR3 is TGTGCCAGTGGTATATTCCGACAGAGTGGTAATCAGCCCCAGCATTTT. The encoded protein is CASGIFRQSGNQPQHF. The full variable domain, rest sourced from reference TRBV19 and TRBJ1-5, is DGGITQSPKYLFRKEGQNVTLSCEQNLNHDAMYWYRQDPGQGLRLIYYSQIVNDFQKGDIAEGYSVSREKKESFPLTVTSAQKNPTAFYLCASGIFRQSGNQPQHFGDGTRLSIL.

With regard to this clonotype: A single base separates this from a much larger clone, so it may be a read error. The chain is built from TRBV9 and TRBJ2-5; 8 positions match TRBD1. Germline values: CDR1 SGDLS, CDR2 YYNGEE. The CDR3 runs 14 residues. The CDR3 is CAGSLDRAQETQYF. CDR3 sequence (DNA): TGTGCCGGCAGCCTGGACAGGGCCCAAGAGACCCAGTACTTC.

In its sample, this clonotype was seen once. This chain links TRBV7-2 with TRBJ2-3; 11 nucleotides agree with TRBD2. Trimming removed 6 bases from V and 2 bases from J; junction bases left unmatched: 13. The CDR3 is made up of 18 amino acids. Germline V gives CDR1 SGHTA, CDR2 FQGNSA. Here the CDR3 DNA reads TGTGCCAGCAGGGAACTAGCGGGAGTGACACTTTCCACAGATACGCAGTATTTT. Its protein product is CASRELAGVTLSTDTQYF.

As concerns this clonotype: This may be a read error, as it is one base from a much larger clone. The rearrangement joins TRBV10-3 to TRBJ1-5; D is possibly TRBD1 (5 bases). The CDR3 runs 16 residues. The germline V gene encodes CDR1 ENHRY and CDR2 SYGVKD. Trimming took off 5 bases at V and 0 bases at J, with 14 bases between the two ends. CDR3 in amino acids: CAISRQGGPSNQPQHF. CDR3 coding DNA: TGTGCCATCAGTAGGCAGGGAGGGCCTAGCAATCAGCCCCAGCATTTT.

The chain employs TRBV19 and TRBJ1-5; 10 nucleotides match TRBD1. J gave up 4 bases and V 3 bases, and 3 bases lay outside the gene matches. The CDR3 sequence is 15 residues long. CDR1 and CDR2 (germline): LNHDA, SQIVND (reference sequence). CDR3 amino acids: CASSIGTGVNQPQHF. Here the CDR3 DNA reads TGTGCCAGTAGTATTGGGACAGGGGTTAATCAGCCCCAGCATTTT.

This clonotype was seen repeatedly, ten times or more. The chain links TRBV25-1 to TRBJ1-2, with 8 nucleotides matching TRBD1. Trimming removed 2 bases from V and 5 bases from J; junction bases left unmatched: 10. The CDR3 is 16 residues long. From germline, CDR1 is MGHDK and CDR2 SYGVNS. In DNA form, the CDR3 reads TGTGCCAGCAGTGAAGGGTCAGGGGGCTTTGGATATGGCTACACCTTC. It codes for CASSEGSGGFGYGYTF.

The sample holds many counts of this clonotype. The chain joins TRBV5-4 to TRBJ2-7, with D perhaps TRBD1 or TRBD2 (5 bases each). From germline, CDR1 is SGHNT and CDR2 YYREEE (reference sequence). V shed 4 bases and J shed 2 bases, with 16 bases lying between them. The CDR3 is 15 amino acids. The CDR3 DNA sequence: TGTGCCAGCAGCACGGGACCACCAAGCGCCTACGAGCAGTACTTC. It encodes CASSTGPPSAYEQYF.

The V and J genes are TRBV5-4 and TRBJ2-5; D is unresolved. This CDR3 contains 14 residues. The V end was cut by 0 bases, the J end by 5 bases, with 11 bases between. Germline CDR1 and CDR2: SGHNT and YYREEE (reference sequence). The CDR3 here is CASSLEREGETQYF. The CDR3 nucleotides are TGTGCCAGCAGCTTGGAACGTGAAGGGGAGACCCAGTACTTC.

This chain links TRBV7-8 with TRBJ2-2, with unresolved D. The CDR3 runs 13 residues. V was cut by 6 bases and J by 5 bases, with 10 bases left in between. Germline V gene lookup returns CDR1 SGHVS and CDR2 FQNEAQ. The chain's CDR3 is CASSPASTGELFF. The CDR3, as DNA: TGTGCCAGCAGTCCAGCAAGTACCGGGGAGCTGTTTTTT.

The V gene is TRBV30, the J gene TRBJ1-5; D is unresolved. The ends were cut back, 2 bases at V and 0 bases at J, with 5 bases in the middle. Germline CDR1 reads GTSNPN; CDR2 reads SVGIG (reference sequence). The CDR3 contains 13 residues. Here the CDR3 DNA reads TGTGCCTGGAGTCATGGTAGCAATCAGCCCCAGCATTTT. It codes for CAWSHGSNQPQHF. Combining the CDR3 with reference TRBV30 and TRBJ1-5 gives the whole variable domain SQTIHQWPATLVQPVGSPLSLECTVEGTSNPNLYWYRQAAGRGLQLLFYSVGIGQISSEVPQNLSASRPQDRQFILSSKKLLLSDSGFYLCAWSHGSNQPQHFGDGTRLSIL.